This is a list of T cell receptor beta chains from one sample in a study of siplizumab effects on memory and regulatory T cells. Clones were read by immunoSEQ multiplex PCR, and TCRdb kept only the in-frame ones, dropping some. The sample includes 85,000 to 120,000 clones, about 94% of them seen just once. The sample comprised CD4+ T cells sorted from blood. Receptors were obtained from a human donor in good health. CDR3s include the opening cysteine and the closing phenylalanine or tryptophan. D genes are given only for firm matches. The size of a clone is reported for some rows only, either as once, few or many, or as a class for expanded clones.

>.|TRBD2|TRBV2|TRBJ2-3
CASSELLAGGTDTQYF
TGTGCCAGCAGTGAATTGTTAGCGGGAGGGACAGATACGCAGTATTTT
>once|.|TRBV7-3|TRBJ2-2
CASSLGSENTGELFF
TGTGCCAGCAGCTTAGGCAGCGAAAACACCGGGGAGCTGTTTTTT
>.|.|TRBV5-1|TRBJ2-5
CASSLAPDQETQYF
TGCGCCAGCAGCTTGGCCCCGGACCAAGAGACCCAGTACTTC
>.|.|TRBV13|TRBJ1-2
CASSLRAPLGGYTF
TGTGCCAGCAGCTTGCGGGCCCCATTGGGGGGCTACACCTTC
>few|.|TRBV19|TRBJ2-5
CASTPTGDGETQYF
TGTGCCAGTACCCCTACCGGGGACGGCGAGACCCAGTACTTC
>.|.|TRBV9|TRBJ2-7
CASSVSSSGEQYF
TGTGCCAGCAGCGTATCGAGCTCCGGCGAGCAGTACTTC
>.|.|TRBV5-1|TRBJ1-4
CASSLIATNEKLFF
TGCGCCAGCAGCTTAATAGCAACTAATGAAAAACTGTTTTTT
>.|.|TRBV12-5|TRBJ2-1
CASGLVNNEQFF
TGTGCTAGTGGTTTGGTAAATAATGAGCAGTTCTTC
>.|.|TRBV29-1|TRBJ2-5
CSGAGGQAGSKETQYF
TGCAGCGGTGCGGGTGGTCAGGCGGGATCTAAAGAGACCCAGTACTTC
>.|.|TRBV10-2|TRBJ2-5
CASSVPGLQETQYF
TGCGCCAGCAGTGTCCCGGGACTTCAAGAGACCCAGTACTTC
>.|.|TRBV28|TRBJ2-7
CASNAPRGTYEQYF
TGTGCCAGCAATGCCCCTCGGGGCACCTACGAGCAGTACTTC
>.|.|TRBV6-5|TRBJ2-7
CASSTLGEQYF
TGTGCCAGCAGCACCCTAGGCGAGCAGTACTTC
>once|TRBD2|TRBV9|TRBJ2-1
CASSVGLAGRPYNEQFF
TGTGCCAGCAGCGTAGGACTAGCGGGCCGCCCCTACAATGAGCAGTTCTTC
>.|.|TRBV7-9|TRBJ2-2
CASSPTPNTGELFF
TGTGCCAGCAGTCCCACACCGAACACCGGGGAGCTGTTTTTT
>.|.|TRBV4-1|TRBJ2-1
CASSHARIGSYNEQFF
TGCGCCAGCAGCCACGCCAGAATAGGCTCCTACAATGAGCAGTTCTTC
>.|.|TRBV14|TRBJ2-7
CASSQYYEQYF
TGTGCCAGCAGCCAATATTACGAGCAGTACTTC
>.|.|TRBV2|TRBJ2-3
CASINGREQRDTQYF
TGTGCCAGCATTAATGGTCGGGAGCAGCGAGATACGCAGTATTTT
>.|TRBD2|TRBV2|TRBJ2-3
CASSSLAGGRDTQYF
TGTGCCAGCAGTTCCTTAGCGGGAGGGCGAGATACGCAGTATTTT
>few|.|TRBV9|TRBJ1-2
CASSLSSGIFGYTF
TGTGCCAGCAGCCTTAGTAGCGGGATATTCGGCTACACCTTC
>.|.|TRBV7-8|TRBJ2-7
CASSKTVGAQSYEQYF
TGTGCCAGCAGTAAAACGGTAGGGGCCCAATCCTACGAGCAGTACTTC
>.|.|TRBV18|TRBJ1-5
CASSPLGGDQPQHF
TGTGCCAGCTCACCACTTGGAGGGGATCAGCCCCAGCATTTT
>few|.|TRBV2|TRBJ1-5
CASSGDNQPQHF
TGTGCCAGCAGTGGAGACAATCAGCCCCAGCATTTT
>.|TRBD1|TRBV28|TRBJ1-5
CASSFPRDRGQPQHF
TGTGCCAGCAGTTTTCCCCGGGACAGGGGGCAGCCCCAGCATTTT
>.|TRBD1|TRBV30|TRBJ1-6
CAWIRDSTNSPLHF
TGCGCCTGGATCCGGGACAGCACTAATTCACCCCTCCACTTT
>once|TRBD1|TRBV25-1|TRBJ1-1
CASSRRGLGTEAFF
TGTGCCAGCAGTCGAAGGGGGCTTGGGACTGAAGCTTTCTTT
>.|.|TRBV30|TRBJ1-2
CAWSVTRGGAGYGYTF
TGTGCCTGGAGTGTAACTCGTGGGGGGGCCGGCTATGGCTACACCTTC
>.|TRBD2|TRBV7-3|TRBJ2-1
CASSLGGRLSYNEQFF
TGTGCCAGCAGCTTAGGCGGGAGGCTGTCCTACAATGAGCAGTTCTTC
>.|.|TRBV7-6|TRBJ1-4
CASSPFSAGATNEKLFF
TGTGCCAGCAGCCCCTTCTCGGCCGGTGCAACTAATGAAAAACTGTTTTTT
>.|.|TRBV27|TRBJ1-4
CASSHRRYPAATNEKLFF
TGTGCCAGCAGTCACAGACGATACCCAGCAGCAACTAATGAAAAACTGTTTTTT
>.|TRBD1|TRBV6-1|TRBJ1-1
CASSGQGRNTEAFF
TGTGCCAGCAGTGGACAGGGAAGGAACACTGAAGCTTTCTTT
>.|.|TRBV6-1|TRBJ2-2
CASRGNLLGELFF
TGTGCCAGCAGGGGCAACTTGTTGGGGGAGCTGTTTTTT
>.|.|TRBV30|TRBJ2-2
CAWSLGRSRNTGELFF
TGTGCCTGGTCCCTCGGGCGGTCCCGAAACACCGGGGAGCTGTTTTTT
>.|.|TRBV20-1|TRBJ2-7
CSARLHEQYF
TGCAGTGCTAGACTCCACGAGCAGTACTTC
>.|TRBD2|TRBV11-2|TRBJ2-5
CASSIRGGQGTQYF
TGTGCCAGCAGCATACGGGGGGGCCAAGGGACCCAGTACTTC
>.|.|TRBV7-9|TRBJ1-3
CASSLEGRATGNTIYF
TGTGCCAGCAGCTTAGAGGGGCGGGCCACTGGAAACACCATATATTTT
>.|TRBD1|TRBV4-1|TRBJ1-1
CASSQDSFRRGRWIEAFF
TGCGCCAGCAGCCAAGATAGCTTTAGGAGGGGGCGGTGGATCGAAGCTTTCTTT
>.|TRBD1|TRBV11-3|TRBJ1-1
CASSQTGGNTEAFF
TGTGCCAGCAGCCAGACAGGGGGGAACACTGAAGCTTTCTTT
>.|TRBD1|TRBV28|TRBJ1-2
CASHTGTGGSSNYGYTF
TGTGCCAGTCACACCGGGACAGGGGGTAGCAGTAACTATGGCTACACCTTC
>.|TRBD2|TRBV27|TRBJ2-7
CASSYSGRAYEQYF
TGTGCCAGCAGTTATAGCGGGAGGGCCTACGAGCAGTACTTC
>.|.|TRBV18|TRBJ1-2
CASSPPGMDNGYTF
TGTGCCAGCTCACCACCCGGAATGGACAATGGCTACACCTTC
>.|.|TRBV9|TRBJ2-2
CASNPHRKSNTGELFF
TGTGCCAGCAACCCACACAGAAAATCGAACACCGGGGAGCTGTTTTTT